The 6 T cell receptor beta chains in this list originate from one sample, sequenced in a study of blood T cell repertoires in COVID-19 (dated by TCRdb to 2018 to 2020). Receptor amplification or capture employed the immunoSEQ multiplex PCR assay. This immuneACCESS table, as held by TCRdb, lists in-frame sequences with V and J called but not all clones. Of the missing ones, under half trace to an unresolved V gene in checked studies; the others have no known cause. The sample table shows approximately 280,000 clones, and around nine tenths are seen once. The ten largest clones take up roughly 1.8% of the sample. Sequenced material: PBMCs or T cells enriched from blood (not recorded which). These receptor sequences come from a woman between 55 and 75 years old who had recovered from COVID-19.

CDR3 bases: TGTGCCAGCAGTTCCCGGGGTTTCGAAAAACTGTTTTTT. Translating it yields CASSSRGFEKLFF. The rearrangement uses TRBV12-3 or TRBV12-4 and TRBJ1-4; D not resolved. The germline V and J ends were trimmed by 4 bases and 8 bases, with 11 bases remaining between them. This CDR3 spans 13 amino acids.

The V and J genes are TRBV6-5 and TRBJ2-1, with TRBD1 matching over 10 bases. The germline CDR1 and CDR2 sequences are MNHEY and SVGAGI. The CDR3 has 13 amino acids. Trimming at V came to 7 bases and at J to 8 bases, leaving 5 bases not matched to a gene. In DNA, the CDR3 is TGTGCCAGCATCTCGACAGGGGGCCATGAGCAGTTCTTC. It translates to CASISTGGHEQFF.

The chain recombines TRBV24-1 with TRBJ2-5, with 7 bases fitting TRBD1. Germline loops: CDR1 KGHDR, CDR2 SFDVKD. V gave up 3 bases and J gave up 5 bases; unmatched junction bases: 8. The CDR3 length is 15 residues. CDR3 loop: CATSDIKGAGETQYF. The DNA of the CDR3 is TGTGCCACCAGTGATATTAAGGGGGCCGGGGAGACCCAGTACTTC.

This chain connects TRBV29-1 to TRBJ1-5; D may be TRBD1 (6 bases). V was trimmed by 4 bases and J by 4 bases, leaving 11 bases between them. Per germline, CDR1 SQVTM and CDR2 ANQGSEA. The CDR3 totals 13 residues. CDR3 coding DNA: TGCAGCGTTGGGGGGCGAGGAAATCAGCCCCAGCATTTT. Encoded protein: CSVGGRGNQPQHF.

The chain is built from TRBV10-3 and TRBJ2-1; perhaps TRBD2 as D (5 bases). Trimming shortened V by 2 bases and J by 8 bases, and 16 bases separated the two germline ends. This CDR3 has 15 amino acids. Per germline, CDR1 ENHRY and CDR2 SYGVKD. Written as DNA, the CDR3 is TGTGCCATCAGTGAGAGGGAGAGGACGTTCTATGAGCAGTTCTTC. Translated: CAISERERTFYEQFF.

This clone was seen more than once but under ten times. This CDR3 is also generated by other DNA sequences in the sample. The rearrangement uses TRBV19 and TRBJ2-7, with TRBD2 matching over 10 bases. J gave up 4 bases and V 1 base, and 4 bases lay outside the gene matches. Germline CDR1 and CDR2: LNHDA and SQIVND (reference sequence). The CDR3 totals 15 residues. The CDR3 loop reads CASSIGLAGVYEQYF. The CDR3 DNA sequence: TGTGCCAGTAGTATAGGCCTAGCGGGAGTGTACGAGCAGTACTTC.